These 17 T cell receptor beta chains were all obtained from the same sample, sequenced in a study of shared clonotypes between healthy human individuals. Only in-frame clones appear in the TCRdb table, and some are missing; sequencing was by immunoSEQ multiplex PCR. The table records 2,500,000 or so clones, just over 90% of them present only once. Sequencing was carried out using naive CD4+ T cells sorted from blood. The subset here: CD45RA+ positively selected. These receptors were collected from a man aged 18 to 29 in good health.

The chain uses TRBV18 and TRBJ2-3; D not resolved. From germline, CDR1 is KGHSH and CDR2 LQKENI. V was pared by 0 bases and J by 5 bases, with 12 bases between. The CDR3 has 15 residues. The DNA for the CDR3 is TGTGCCAGCTCACCACCTCTAGGGTTAAAAGATACGCAGTATTTT. This codes for CASSPPLGLKDTQYF. Together with reference TRBV18 and TRBJ2-3, the CDR3 gives the full variable domain: NAGVMQNPRHLVRRRGQEARLRCSPMKGHSHVYWYRQLPEEGLKFMVYLQKENIIDESGMPKERFSAEFPKEGPSILRIQQVVRGDSAAYFCASSPPLGLKDTQYFGPGTRLTVL.

A note on this clone: This same CDR3 is encoded by further DNA sequences in the sample. V gene TRBV5-1 combines with J gene TRBJ2-5, with D perhaps TRBD2 (5 bases). Trimming took 0 bases from V and 1 from J, leaving 7 bases between them. This CDR3 region has 14 residues. Germline lookup yields CDR1 SGHRS and CDR2 YFSETQ. In DNA, the CDR3 is TGCGCCAGCAGCTTGGGAGGGAGCCAAGAGACCCAGTACTTC. Amino acid sequence: CASSLGGSQETQYF.

This chain uses TRBV7-2 with TRBJ2-3, with 7 positions matching TRBD2. V shed 5 bases, J shed 4 bases, and the junction held 6 bases outside the gene matches. The CDR3 is 14 amino acids. The germline V gene has CDR1 SGHTA and CDR2 FQGNSA. CDR3 bases: TGTGCCAGCAGCACCGGACTAGAGGCAGATACGCAGTATTTT. It yields the protein CASSTGLEADTQYF.

The gene calls are TRBV4-1 and TRBJ2-7; perhaps TRBD2 as D (7 bases). CDR3 length: 17 amino acids. Germline CDR1 reads MGHRA; CDR2 reads YSYEKL. V lost 0 bases and J lost 5, with 20 bases in between. CDR3 nucleotide sequence: TGCGCCAGCAGCCAAGATCTGAATAGGCAGGGGAGGGACGAGCAGTACTTC. Protein sequence: CASSQDLNRQGRDEQYF.

This chain joins TRBV6-6 and TRBJ2-7; TRBD2 matches 11 bases. Germline lookup yields CDR1 MNHNY and CDR2 SVGAGI (reference sequence). The CDR3 sequence is 14 residues long. J was trimmed by 5 bases and V by 8 bases; bases with no gene match: 8. The CDR3 DNA reads as TGTGCCAGCGCCTTAGCGGGGGGGCCCAACGAGCAGTACTTC. The encoded protein is CASALAGGPNEQYF.

The J gene is TRBJ1-5, the V gene TRBV30, with D hard to call. This CDR3 is 16 amino acids long. Germline V gene sequence: CDR1 GTSNPN, CDR2 SVGIG (reference sequence). Trimming stripped 7 bases from V and 4 bases from J, with 23 bases between. As DNA, the CDR3 is TGTGCCTTAACCAGCACCGAGGACGGAAAGAATCAGCCCCAGCATTTT. Translation gives CALTSTEDGKNQPQHF.

This chain connects TRBV28 to TRBJ2-1; 10 nucleotides align to TRBD2. The CDR3 runs 15 residues. In germline, CDR1 is MDHEN, CDR2 SYDVKM. Trimming cost V 6 bases and J 5 bases; bases outside gene matches: 7. CDR3 coding DNA: TGTGCCAGCAGGGGCAGCGGGGGGGCGGACAATGAGCAGTTCTTC. It translates to CASRGSGGADNEQFF. Together with reference TRBV28 and TRBJ2-1, the CDR3 gives the full variable domain: DVKVTQSSRYLVKRTGEKVFLECVQDMDHENMFWYRQDPGLGLRLIYFSYDVKMKEKGDIPEGYSVSREKKERFSLILESASTNQTSMYLCASRGSGGADNEQFFGPGTRLTVL.

The chain carries TRBV5-6 and TRBJ2-1; no firm D call. V was pared by 2 bases and J by 7 bases, with 4 bases between. Germline loops: CDR1 SGHDT, CDR2 YYEEEE. CDR3 length: 11 residues. CDR3 protein: CASSFRNEQFF. The CDR3 DNA reads TGTGCCAGCAGCTTTAGAAATGAGCAGTTCTTC.

The chain carries TRBV18 and TRBJ2-1, with TRBD2 as a possible D gene (5 bases). The germline CDR1 and CDR2 sequences are KGHSH and LQKENI. Trimming left V 2 bases short and J 10 bases short, with 21 bases between. The CDR3 is made up of 16 amino acids. DNA for the CDR3: TGTGCCAGCTCACCAGATATAGTAGCAATGCGGAGGGAGCAGTTCTTC. Protein product: CASSPDIVAMRREQFF.

This chain connects TRBV2 to TRBJ1-1; no reliable D call. Looked up from germline, CDR1 is SNHLY and CDR2 is FYNNEI. V lost 7 bases and J 4 bases, leaving 13 bases between the germline ends. The CDR3 contains 13 residues. This chain's CDR3 is CASTTQETTEAFF. Written as DNA, the CDR3 is TGTGCCAGCACAACTCAGGAGACCACTGAAGCTTTCTTT.

This rearrangement joins TRBV28 to TRBJ1-3, with 7 positions matching TRBD1. The CDR3 contains 15 residues. The V gene end was trimmed by 5 bases and the J gene end by 4 bases; junction bases not matched to a gene: 8. CDR1 MDHEN and CDR2 SYDVKM come from the germline V gene. The CDR3 is CASSTTGLGGNTIYF. The CDR3 nucleotides read TGTGCCAGCAGTACGACAGGGTTAGGAGGAAACACCATATATTTT.

This clone has just one count. V and J are TRBV5-4 and TRBJ1-4; TRBD1 agrees at 8 bases. V was clipped by 0 bases and J by 4 bases; unmatched bases: 2. The CDR3 loop spans 15 amino acids. CDR1 is SGHNT and CDR2 is YYREEE in the germline V gene (reference sequence). CDR3 amino acids: CASSLGDRLNEKLFF. For the CDR3, the DNA is TGTGCCAGCAGCTTGGGGGACAGGCTTAATGAAAAACTGTTTTTT.

Only one count was recorded for this clone. V gene TRBV5-1 combines with J gene TRBJ1-6; D unclear. This CDR3 spans 17 amino acids. V was clipped by 0 bases and J by 6 bases, with 16 bases between them. Germline assignment: CDR1 SGHRS and CDR2 YFSETQ. DNA of the CDR3: TGCGCCAGCAGCTTGGCCCTCGGAGGGAGCGCTAATTCACCCCTCCACTTT. Its translation is CASSLALGGSANSPLHF.

This chain uses TRBV5-1 with TRBJ2-2; 7 bases map to TRBD1. Germline V lookup: CDR1 SGHRS, CDR2 YFSETQ. This CDR3 has 13 residues. After removal of 7 bases from V and 6 bases from J, the junction contained 6 bases not matched to a gene. The CDR3 protein is CASGRGSAGELFF. CDR3 DNA: TGCGCCAGCGGCAGGGGGAGTGCCGGGGAGCTGTTTTTT. Full variable domain (missing parts from reference TRBV5-1 and TRBJ2-2): KAGVTQTPRYLIKTRGQQVTLSCSPISGHRSVSWYQQTPGQGLQFLFEYFSETQRNKGNFPGRFSGRQFSNSRSEMNVSTLELGDSALYLCASGRGSAGELFFGEGSRLTVL.

The V gene is TRBV5-4, the J gene TRBJ1-2; no definite D call. Germline V gives CDR1 SGHNT, CDR2 YYREEE (reference sequence). V lost 2 bases, J lost 2 bases, and 10 bases lay in between. The CDR3 is 14 amino acids. The CDR3 DNA reads TGTGCCAGCAGCTTCCGGGGTGAGAACTATGGCTACACCTTC. Translated, it gives CASSFRGENYGYTF.

The J gene is TRBJ2-1, the V gene TRBV7-2; TRBD2 aligns across 7 bases. The V and J ends lost 5 bases and 0 bases, in that order; junction bases with no gene match: 7. CDR3 size: 16 residues. Germline-derived CDR1 and CDR2 are SGHTA and FQGNSA. The CDR3 is CASSPPGGTSYNEQFF. The CDR3 DNA reads TGTGCCAGCAGCCCTCCCGGGGGGACCTCCTACAATGAGCAGTTCTTC.

This clone appeared a single time. The chain carries TRBV6-1 and TRBJ2-1; D remains unclear. The V end was cut by 0 bases, the J end by 0 bases, with 12 bases between. The CDR3 extends over 17 amino acids. CDR1 and CDR2 (germline): MNHNS, SASEGT. CDR3 region: CASSEATRTGSYNEQFF. CDR3 DNA sequence: TGTGCCAGCAGTGAAGCCACCAGGACGGGCTCCTACAATGAGCAGTTCTTC.